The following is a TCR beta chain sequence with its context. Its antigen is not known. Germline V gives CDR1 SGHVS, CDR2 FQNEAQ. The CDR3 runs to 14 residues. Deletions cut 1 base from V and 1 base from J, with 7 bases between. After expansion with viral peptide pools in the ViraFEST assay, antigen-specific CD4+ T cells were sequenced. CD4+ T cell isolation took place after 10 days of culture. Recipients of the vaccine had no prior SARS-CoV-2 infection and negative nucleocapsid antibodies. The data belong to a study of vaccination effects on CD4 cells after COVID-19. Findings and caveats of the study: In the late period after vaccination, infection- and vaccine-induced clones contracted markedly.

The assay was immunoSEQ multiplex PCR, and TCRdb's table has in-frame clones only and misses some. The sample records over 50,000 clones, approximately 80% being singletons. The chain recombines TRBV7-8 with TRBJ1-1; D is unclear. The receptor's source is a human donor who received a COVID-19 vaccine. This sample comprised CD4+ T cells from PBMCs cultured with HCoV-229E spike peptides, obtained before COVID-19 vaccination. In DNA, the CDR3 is TGTGCCAGCAGCTTAGTTGCGGGGAACACTGAAGCTTTCTTT. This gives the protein CASSLVAGNTEAFF.